This TCR beta chain was identified in a study of CD4 T cell repertoires in COVID-19. Germline lookup yields CDR1 LNHNV and CDR2 YYDKDF (reference sequence). The CDR3 extends over 14 amino acids. Trimming took 3 bases from V and 4 from J, leaving 13 bases between them. Clones were sequenced by immunoSEQ multiplex PCR, and TCRdb holds only the in-frame ones, with some missing. The profile shows tens of thousands of clones, 83% of them singletons. The sample here was CD4+ T cells from peripheral blood, taken after recovery from COVID-19. This receptor was obtained from a human donor who had COVID-19. The chain has TRBV15 and TRBJ2-7, with D possibly matching TRBD1 (6 bases). Here the CDR3 reads CATSRSGGLYEQYF. CDR3 in DNA: TGTGCCACCAGCAGGTCTGGGGGCTTGTACGAGCAGTACTTC.